This is a list of T cell receptor beta chains from one sample in a study of blood T cell repertoires in COVID-19. Data came from immunoSEQ multiplex PCR; TCRdb stores just in-frame clones and leaves some out. The table lists around 200,000 clones, about 87% of them singletons. The sequenced sample consisted of PBMCs or T cells enriched from blood (not recorded which). These receptors all come from a woman between 25 and 40 years old who had recovered from COVID-19. The CDR3 runs from the conserved cysteine through the conserved F or W. A D gene is named only where the DNA matches it firmly. Clone size is shown for a subset of rows, as once, few, many or a class of expanded clone.

TRBV5-4	.	TRBJ1-3	.	TGTGCCAGCAGCGACAAACGCTCTGGAAACACCATATATTTT	CASSDKRSGNTIYF
TRBV4-2	.	TRBJ2-1	.	TGTGCCAGCAGTCCAAGGGGGGGCATAGAGCGGGCTGAGCAGTTCTTC	CASSPRGGIERAEQFF
TRBV5-4	.	TRBJ2-5	TRBD2	TGTGCCAGCAGCGATCCGGGACTAGCGGGGGACGAAGAGACCCAGTACTTC	CASSDPGLAGDEETQYF
TRBV5-1	.	TRBJ2-3	TRBD2	TGCGCCAGCAGCTTGGAGCGGGGGGGTAGCACAGATACGCAGTATTTT	CASSLERGGSTDTQYF
TRBV4-3	.	TRBJ2-1	.	TGCGCCAGCAGCCAAGGTTCTCAGACCTACAATGAGCAGTTCTTC	CASSQGSQTYNEQFF
TRBV23-1	.	TRBJ2-1	.	TGCGCCAGCAGCCCAGGACCCGGGGGAAGGGCCTACAATGAGCAGTTCTTC	CASSPGPGGRAYNEQFF
TRBV29-1	.	TRBJ2-7	TRBD1	TGCAGCGTGACAGGGTCAGGCGAGCAGTACTTC	CSVTGSGEQYF
TRBV4-3	.	TRBJ1-3	.	TGCGCCAGCAGCCCCACGGCCAGGGCATCTGGAAACACCATATATTTT	CASSPTARASGNTIYF
TRBV10-3	.	TRBJ1-3	TRBD1	TGTGCCATCGCGAAACAGGGGGCCCTCAGCTCTGGAAACACCATATATTTT	CAIAKQGALSSGNTIYF
TRBV12-3/TRBV12-4	.	TRBJ1-2	.	TGTGCCAGCACGAGGGTCGGGGGCTACACCTTC	CASTRVGGYTF
TRBV6-6	.	TRBJ2-3	.	TGTGCCACCGGCAGGGAGGGACAGGTTAGAGATACGCAGTATTTT	CATGREGQVRDTQYF
TRBV4-1	.	TRBJ2-2	.	TGCGCCAGCAGCCAACTCCGGGACACCTACACCGGGGAGCTGTTTTTT	CASSQLRDTYTGELFF
TRBV12-3/TRBV12-4	once	TRBJ1-2	.	TGTGCCAGCAGTTTGCAGGGTGACTATGGCTACACCTTC	CASSLQGDYGYTF
TRBV6-5	.	TRBJ2-2	TRBD1	TGTGCCAGCAGGTACAGGGGGCCGACCGGGGAGCTGTTTTTT	CASRYRGPTGELFF
TRBV6-1	.	TRBJ1-4	.	TGTGCCAGCAGTGAAACAGGGACCGCTATCTCGGGACTGTTTTTT	CASSETGTAISGLFF
TRBV4-3	few	TRBJ1-2	.	TGCGCCAGCAGCCCCGGGTTGGGCAGGGAATATGGCTACACCTTC	CASSPGLGREYGYTF
TRBV12-3/TRBV12-4	.	TRBJ1-5	.	TGTGCCAGCACCGCTTTTGGGGAGGAGCCCCAGCATTTT	CASTAFGEEPQHF
TRBV11-2	.	TRBJ1-6	.	TGTGCCAGCAGCTTAGAGGCCCAGGAGGGGACCAATTCACCCCTCCACTTT	CASSLEAQEGTNSPLHF
TRBV20-1	.	TRBJ1-1	.	TGCAGTGCTAGTGACCCCGGACAGACGGAAGCTTTCTTT	CSASDPGQTEAFF
TRBV11-2	.	TRBJ2-2	.	TGTGCCAGCGTACAGGGCCGGAACACCGGGGAGCTGTTTTTT	CASVQGRNTGELFF
TRBV6-5	.	TRBJ2-5	TRBD1	TGTGCCAGCAGTTCAACGGACAGGGGGGAGACCCAGTACTTC	CASSSTDRGETQYF
TRBV7-2	.	TRBJ2-7	.	TGTGCCAGCAGCTTAAAGGGGTTGGAGTGGGGATCCTACGAGCAGTACTTC	CASSLKGLEWGSYEQYF
TRBV27	.	TRBJ2-1	.	TGTGCCAGCAGTCCCCCCAGGGCAGGGAACTCCAATGAGCAGTTCTTC	CASSPPRAGNSNEQFF
TRBV7-9	.	TRBJ1-4	.	TGTGCCGTACAGGGCTGGACTAATGAAAAACTGTTTTTT	CAVQGWTNEKLFF
TRBV7-9	once	TRBJ1-2	.	TGTGCCAGCAGCCCGACTGATAGCTATGGCTACACCTTC	CASSPTDSYGYTF
TRBV19	.	TRBJ1-2	TRBD1	TGTGCCATTCGGACAGGCGCCCATGGCTACACCTTC	CAIRTGAHGYTF
TRBV5-1	.	TRBJ2-6	TRBD1	TGCGCCAGCAGCCCGGACAGGGGGACTGGGGCCAACGTCCTGACTTTC	CASSPDRGTGANVLTF
TRBV4-2	.	TRBJ1-6	.	TGTGCCAGCAGCCAAACGCCGGGACTATTGAGTTCACCCCTCCACTTT	CASSQTPGLLSSPLHF
TRBV19	.	TRBJ1-3	TRBD1	TGTGCCAGTAGTATGGGACAGGGGAGATTCTCTGGAAACACCATATATTTT	CASSMGQGRFSGNTIYF
TRBV9	.	TRBJ1-3	.	TGTGCCAGCAGCGTAGGGTCCGGTGCTGGAAACACCATATATTTT	CASSVGSGAGNTIYF
TRBV10-3	.	TRBJ2-7	TRBD1	TGTGCCACCGCCGGGGGGACAGGGGGCTACGAGCAGTACTTC	CATAGGTGGYEQYF
TRBV6-1	few	TRBJ1-2	.	TGTGCCAGCAGTGAACTAGGGGACTATGGCTACACCTTC	CASSELGDYGYTF
TRBV16	.	TRBJ1-1	.	TGTGCCAGCAGCCAATCCCTGAGAATGAACACTGAAGCTTTCTTT	CASSQSLRMNTEAFF
TRBV11-2	.	TRBJ1-6	.	TGTGCCAGCAGCACGGAGATCGTTTCACCCCTCCACTTT	CASSTEIVSPLHF
TRBV2	.	TRBJ2-3	.	TGTGCCAGCAGCGACAGGGACTTCACAGATACGCAGTATTTT	CASSDRDFTDTQYF
TRBV5-1	.	TRBJ1-4	.	TGCGCCAGCAGCACGGGAAGTATGTCTGAAAAACTGTTTTTT	CASSTGSMSEKLFF
TRBV4-3	few	TRBJ1-2	.	TGCGCCAGCAGCCAAGATCGGACAGTTAACTATGGCTACACCTTC	CASSQDRTVNYGYTF
TRBV7-2	.	TRBJ1-2	.	TGTGCCAGCAGCTTAGGGACGACAGACTATGGCTACACCTTC	CASSLGTTDYGYTF
TRBV5-6	.	TRBJ2-7	.	TGTGCCAGCAGCTTTAGACAGGTTAAGCCTTACGAGCAGTACTTC	CASSFRQVKPYEQYF
TRBV11-2	.	TRBJ2-5	TRBD1	TGTGCCAGCAGCTTACAGGGGGCGAACTCCCAAGAGACCCAGTACTTC	CASSLQGANSQETQYF
TRBV5-1	.	TRBJ2-3	.	TGCGCCAGCAGCTTGGACCCGGGACTCCCTGGGGATACGCAGTATTTT	CASSLDPGLPGDTQYF
TRBV6-5	once	TRBJ1-2	.	TGTGCCAGCAGTTCTCCGACAGTAGCTAACTATGGCTACACCTTC	CASSSPTVANYGYTF
TRBV4-3	.	TRBJ2-6	.	TGCGCCAGCAGCCCAACAGGTCTGGGGGCCAACGTCCTGACTTTC	CASSPTGLGANVLTF
TRBV19	.	TRBJ1-1	.	TGTGCCAGTAGTATAGTGGCTCGGAGCCTGAACACTGAAGCTTTCTTT	CASSIVARSLNTEAFF